These 26 T cell receptor beta chains originate from one sample sequenced in a study of PD-1 blockade in classical Hodgkin lymphoma (dated by TCRdb to the early 2020s). Libraries came from the immunoSEQ multiplex PCR assay. TCRdb's version of the immuneACCESS table is confined to in-frame rearrangements and falls short of the full clone set. An unresolved V gene accounts for under half of the shortfall where checked; the remainder is of unknown origin. The sample data list around 40,000 clones, and about three quarters of these were observed just once. Around an eighth of the sample rests with the top ten. The label giving this sample's time point can be read as: cycle 1 day 1 (C1D1), immediately before nivolumab initiation. All trial patients had relapsed after autologous stem cell transplantation, with cohorts A, B and C differing in prior brentuximab vedotin exposure. The specimen was peripheral blood mononuclear cells (PBMCs), collected at baseline. The receptor source for this set is a human donor with classical Hodgkin lymphoma.

CDR3 residues: CASSFGERNTGELFF. In DNA, the CDR3 is TGTGCCAGCAGCTTTGGCGAGCGGAACACCGGGGAGCTGTTTTTT. The chain recombines TRBV5-4 with TRBJ2-2; D ambiguous. The CDR3 consists of 15 residues. The V gene lost 2 bases and the J gene lost 1 base, with 9 bases spanning the gap. Germline V gene sequence: CDR1 SGHNT, CDR2 YYREEE (reference sequence). The entire variable domain, with the rest obtained from reference TRBV5-4 and TRBJ2-2, is as follows: ETGVTQSPTHLIKTRGQQVTLRCSSQSGHNTVSWYQQALGQGPQFIFQYYREEENGRGNFPPRFSGLQFPNYSSELNVNALELDDSALYLCASSFGERNTGELFFGEGSRLTVL.

This chain joins TRBV28 and TRBJ1-1; D gene uncertain. Looked up from germline, CDR1 is MDHEN and CDR2 is SYDVKM. V shed 4 bases and J shed 4 bases, with 16 bases lying between them. The CDR3 contains 15 residues. CDR3 sequence: CASSSPEGRSTEAFF. The CDR3 coding sequence is TGTGCCAGCAGTTCCCCAGAGGGAAGAAGCACTGAAGCTTTCTTT.

The chain has TRBV19 and TRBJ1-2; 10 nucleotides line up with TRBD1. The V and J ends lost 2 bases and 2 bases, in that order; junction bases with no gene match: 2. The CDR3 totals 15 residues. Germline V gene data show CDR1 as LNHDA and CDR2 as SQIVND (reference sequence). CDR3 in DNA: TGTGCCAGTAGTATAAGACAGGGGGCCAACTATGGCTACACCTTC. Its translation: CASSIRQGANYGYTF. The complete variable domain, with remaining parts taken from reference TRBV19 and TRBJ1-2, reads DGGITQSPKYLFRKEGQNVTLSCEQNLNHDAMYWYRQDPGQGLRLIYYSQIVNDFQKGDIAEGYSVSREKKESFPLTVTSAQKNPTAFYLCASSIRQGANYGYTFGSGTRLTVV.

This clone was observed once. CDR3 DNA: TGCGCCAGCAGCCAAGTGCTTCCTAGCGGGCCCAACAATGAGCAGTTCTTC. This translates into CASSQVLPSGPNNEQFF. This chain uses TRBV4-3 with TRBJ2-1; the match to TRBD2 covers 8 bases. The CDR3 spans 17 residues. Germline CDR1 is LGHNA and CDR2 is YSLEER. Germline trimming cut 1 base from V and 5 bases from J; bases unmatched to any gene: 10.

The chain uses TRBV7-2 and TRBJ2-1; 10 nucleotides line up with TRBD2. The junction had 17 bases not matched to a gene; V was cut back by 5 bases and J by 7 bases. Germline assignment: CDR1 SGHTA and CDR2 FQGNSA. The CDR3 totals 18 residues. Here the CDR3 reads CASSLYRGASGGGNEQFF. For the CDR3, the DNA is TGTGCCAGCAGCCTATACAGAGGGGCTAGCGGGGGAGGGAATGAGCAGTTCTTC.

This chain links TRBV7-9 with TRBJ2-7, with D possibly TRBD2 on 6 matching bases. This CDR3 region has 15 residues. Germline values: CDR1 SEHNR, CDR2 FQNEAQ (reference sequence). The germline V and J ends were trimmed by 4 bases and 5 bases, with 18 bases remaining between them. This CDR3 reads CASSSPPGPGDEQYF. The DNA of the CDR3 is TGTGCCAGCAGCTCCCCCCCGGGCCCGGGGGACGAGCAGTACTTC.

The V and J genes are TRBV6-6 and TRBJ1-1; D is possibly TRBD1 (5 bases). This CDR3 is 16 amino acids long. The ends were cut back, 2 bases at V and 1 base at J, with 14 bases in the middle. In germline, CDR1 is MNHNY, CDR2 SVGAGI (reference sequence). The DNA of the CDR3 is TGTGCCAGCAGTTACGAGGCCCTCGGGGGGAACACTGAAGCTTTCTTT. This encodes CASSYEALGGNTEAFF.

This clone was found once. The V and J genes are TRBV7-3 and TRBJ2-2, with 13 bases lining up with TRBD2. This CDR3 spans 15 amino acids. Germline lookup yields CDR1 SGHTA and CDR2 FQGTGA. Germline trimming cut 4 bases from V and 5 bases from J; bases unmatched to any gene: 1. For the CDR3, the DNA is TGTGCCAGCAGCTCGACTAGCGGGGGGACCGGGGAGCTGTTTTTT. This gives the protein CASSSTSGGTGELFF.

The sample holds one count of this clone. The chain couples TRBV5-1 to TRBJ1-1, with D uncertain. V lost 0 bases to trimming and J lost 6 bases, with 9 bases between them. This CDR3 has 13 residues. Germline-derived CDR1 and CDR2 are SGHRS and YFSETQ. The CDR3 is CASSLGLRAEAFF. CDR3 nucleotides: TGCGCCAGCAGCTTGGGCCTGCGCGCTGAAGCTTTCTTT.

This chain uses TRBV7-2 with TRBJ1-5; 7 positions match TRBD1. J was trimmed by 4 bases and V by 1 base; bases with no gene match: 7. The CDR3 runs to 16 residues. CDR1 SGHTA and CDR2 FQGNSA come from the germline V gene. The DNA for the CDR3 is TGTGCCAGCAGCTTAGAGGGGGCAGTCTTTAATCAGCCCCAGCATTTT. Translation: CASSLEGAVFNQPQHF.

This clone was detected a few times. This sequence joins TRBV5-4 and TRBJ1-6; 7 bases map to TRBD1. J was trimmed by 9 bases and V by 4 bases; bases with no gene match: 7. The CDR3 has 14 amino acids. Germline CDR1 and CDR2: SGHNT and YYREEE (reference sequence). The CDR3 loop is CASSQQGSGSPLHF. The CDR3, as DNA: TGTGCCAGCAGCCAACAGGGGAGTGGTTCACCCCTCCACTTT. The full variable domain, completed using reference TRBV5-4 and TRBJ1-6, is ETGVTQSPTHLIKTRGQQVTLRCSSQSGHNTVSWYQQALGQGPQFIFQYYREEENGRGNFPPRFSGLQFPNYSSELNVNALELDDSALYLCASSQQGSGSPLHFGNGTRLTVT.

This sequence joins TRBV25-1 and TRBJ2-3; D gene uncertain. V shed 5 bases and J shed 2 bases, with 5 bases lying between them. Per the germline V gene, CDR1 is MGHDK and CDR2 is SYGVNS. The length of the CDR3 is 12 residues. The CDR3 nucleotides read TGTGCCAGCAGTTCGTTCACAGATACGCAGTATTTT. It specifies CASSSFTDTQYF.

The chain couples TRBV7-6 to TRBJ1-5; D gene uncertain. The length of the CDR3 is 13 residues. Trimming cost V 2 bases and J 10 bases, with 12 bases left between them. Germline V gives CDR1 SGHVS, CDR2 FNYEAQ. CDR3 nucleotides: TGTGCCAGCAGCTTAAACCGGGCGGGCCCCCAGCATTTT. This codes for CASSLNRAGPQHF.

V gene TRBV7-9 combines with J gene TRBJ1-1; TRBD1 matches at 12 bases. Germline V gene lookup returns CDR1 SEHNR and CDR2 FQNEAQ (reference sequence). The CDR3 loop spans 14 amino acids. V lost 5 bases to trimming and J lost 11 bases; unmatched junction nucleotides: 9. This chain's CDR3 is CASSTRDRGLGAFF. In nucleotides, the CDR3 is TGTGCCAGCAGCACCCGGGACAGGGGGCTCGGGGCTTTCTTT. Full variable domain (outside the CDR3, taken from reference TRBV7-9 and TRBJ1-1): DTGVSQNPRHKITKRGQNVTFRCDPISEHNRLYWYRQTLGQGPEFLTYFQNEAQLEKSRLLSDRFSAERPKGSFSTLEIQRTEQGDSAMYLCASSTRDRGLGAFFGQGTRLTVV.

The V gene is TRBV18, the J gene TRBJ1-1; 8 positions agree with TRBD1. Trimming took 5 bases from V and 2 from J; bases not matched to a gene: 7. CDR3 size: 15 residues. Germline CDR1 reads KGHSH; CDR2 reads LQKENI. CDR3 bases: TGTGCCAGCTCAGCTGGACAGGGCGTAAACACTGAAGCTTTCTTT. It codes for CASSAGQGVNTEAFF. The whole variable domain, remainder taken from reference TRBV18 and TRBJ1-1, is NAGVMQNPRHLVRRRGQEARLRCSPMKGHSHVYWYRQLPEEGLKFMVYLQKENIIDESGMPKERFSAEFPKEGPSILRIQQVVRGDSAAYFCASSAGQGVNTEAFFGQGTRLTVV.

The V gene is TRBV19, the J gene TRBJ1-5; possibly TRBD1 for D (6 bases). This CDR3 spans 14 amino acids. With 2 bases removed from V and 1 base from J, the gap between germline ends came to 6 bases. Germline CDR1 and CDR2: LNHDA and SQIVND (reference sequence). CDR3 residues: CASSITGSNQPQHF. CDR3 DNA: TGTGCCAGTAGTATAACAGGGAGCAATCAGCCCCAGCATTTT. The full variable domain, completed using reference TRBV19 and TRBJ1-5, is DGGITQSPKYLFRKEGQNVTLSCEQNLNHDAMYWYRQDPGQGLRLIYYSQIVNDFQKGDIAEGYSVSREKKESFPLTVTSAQKNPTAFYLCASSITGSNQPQHFGDGTRLSIL.

This clone was seen once. The genes are TRBV27 and TRBJ1-2; 8 bases fit TRBD1. The CDR3 is 15 amino acids. CDR1 and CDR2 from the germline V gene are MNHEY and SMNVEV (reference sequence). The ends lost 3 bases at V and 8 bases at J; junction bases unmatched: 11. CDR3 region: CASSFGDRLLGGYTF. The CDR3, as DNA: TGTGCCAGCAGTTTCGGGGACAGGCTCCTAGGGGGCTACACCTTC.

This chain joins TRBV4-2 and TRBJ2-7; D unclear. This CDR3 has 15 amino acids. Trimming left V 0 bases short and J 2 bases short, with 11 bases between. From germline, CDR1 is LGHNA and CDR2 YNFKEQ. The CDR3 reads CASSQEVLSPYEQYF. The DNA of the CDR3 is TGTGCCAGCAGCCAAGAGGTTCTTTCCCCCTACGAGCAGTACTTC.

The gene calls are TRBV11-2 and TRBJ1-6; 7 bases line up with TRBD1. The CDR3 has 16 residues. Per the germline V gene, CDR1 is SGHAT and CDR2 is FQNNGV. V shed 5 bases and J 8 bases; nucleotides not matched to a gene: 12. CDR3 residues: CASSTSPGQGDSPLHF. In DNA, the CDR3 is TGTGCCAGCAGCACCTCGCCGGGGCAGGGGGATTCACCCCTCCACTTT.

The J gene is TRBJ1-2, the V gene TRBV6-5; 7 bases are shared with TRBD1. The CDR3 spans 15 residues. Germline V gene data show CDR1 as MNHEY and CDR2 as SVGAGI. V gave up 1 base and J gave up 2 bases; unmatched junction bases: 4. The CDR3 DNA sequence: TGTGCCAGCAGTTACTGGGACAGACTCAACTATGGCTACACCTTC. Translated, it gives CASSYWDRLNYGYTF.

DNA of the CDR3: TGTGCCAGCAGTGTTGGGACAGGGGGCGGGAATGAGCAGTTCTTC. Protein sequence: CASSVGTGGGNEQFF. The chain combines TRBV2 with TRBJ2-1, with TRBD1 identical over 12 bases. CDR1 is SNHLY and CDR2 is FYNNEI in the germline V gene. V was clipped by 4 bases and J by 7 bases; unmatched bases: 5. The CDR3 has 15 amino acids.

The V gene is TRBV19, the J gene TRBJ1-5; TRBD1 might be the D (6 bases). CDR1 LNHDA and CDR2 SQIVND come from the germline V gene (reference sequence). The CDR3 is made up of 16 amino acids. V lost 7 bases, J lost 0 bases, and 16 bases lay in between. CDR3 nucleotides: TGTGCCAGTACCCTGATGGGGGGCCCTAGCAATCAGCCCCAGCATTTT. Amino acids: CASTLMGGPSNQPQHF.

J is TRBJ2-7 and V is TRBV6-5; D gene unclear. The germline gives CDR1 MNHEY, CDR2 SVGAGI. The V gene lost 4 bases and the J gene lost 0 bases, with 16 bases spanning the gap. CDR3 length: 16 residues. The CDR3: CASSFLERSSSYEQYF. The CDR3 nucleotides read TGTGCCAGCAGTTTTCTTGAGCGTAGCAGCTCCTACGAGCAGTACTTC.

By sample fraction, this clone is medium-sized. The chain is built from TRBV7-9 and TRBJ1-1; maybe TRBD1 (6 bases). Germline CDR1 SEHNR, CDR2 FQNEAQ (reference sequence). Trimming shortened V by 4 bases and J by 8 bases, and 17 bases separated the two germline ends. The CDR3 runs 14 residues. This CDR3 is CASSSGDEGVEAFF. CDR3 bases: TGTGCCAGCAGCTCAGGGGATGAGGGGGTGGAAGCTTTCTTT.

The chain is built from TRBV18 and TRBJ2-5; either TRBD1 or TRBD2 may supply D (5 bases each). V shed 0 bases and J shed 10 bases, with 18 bases lying between them. Germline CDR1 reads KGHSH; CDR2 reads LQKENI. The CDR3 is 15 amino acids. The chain's CDR3 is CASSPPGVNRLNQYF. The CDR3 bases are TGTGCCAGCTCACCACCGGGGGTGAATCGTCTAAACCAGTACTTC. Using reference TRBV18 and TRBJ2-5 for the parts outside the CDR3, the full variable domain is NAGVMQNPRHLVRRRGQEARLRCSPMKGHSHVYWYRQLPEEGLKFMVYLQKENIIDESGMPKERFSAEFPKEGPSILRIQQVVRGDSAAYFCASSPPGVNRLNQYFGPGTRLLVL.

The rearrangement joins TRBV7-9 to TRBJ2-3; 7 bases align to TRBD2. After removal of 5 bases from V and 3 bases from J, the junction contained 8 bases not matched to a gene. The length of the CDR3 is 15 residues. CDR1 and CDR2 from the germline V gene are SEHNR and FQNEAQ (reference sequence). The CDR3 region is CASSPGLAETDTQYF. CDR3 in DNA: TGTGCCAGCAGCCCCGGGCTAGCGGAGACAGATACGCAGTATTTT.